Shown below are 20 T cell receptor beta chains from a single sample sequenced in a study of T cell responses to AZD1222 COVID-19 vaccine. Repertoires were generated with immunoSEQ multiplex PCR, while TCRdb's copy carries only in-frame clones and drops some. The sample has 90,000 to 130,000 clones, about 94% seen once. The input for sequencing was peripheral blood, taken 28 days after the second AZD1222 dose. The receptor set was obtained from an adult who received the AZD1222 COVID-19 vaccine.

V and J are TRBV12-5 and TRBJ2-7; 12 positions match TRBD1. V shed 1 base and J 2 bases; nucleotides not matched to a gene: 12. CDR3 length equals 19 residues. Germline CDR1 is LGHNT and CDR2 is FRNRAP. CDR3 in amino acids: CASGLGRDRGQIGAYEQYF. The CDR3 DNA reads TGTGCTAGTGGTTTGGGCCGGGACAGGGGGCAGATAGGAGCCTACGAGCAGTACTTC.

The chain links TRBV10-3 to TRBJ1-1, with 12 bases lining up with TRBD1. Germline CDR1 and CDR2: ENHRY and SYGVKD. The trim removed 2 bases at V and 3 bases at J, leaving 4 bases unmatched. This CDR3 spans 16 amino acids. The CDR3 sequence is CAISETGQGADTEAFF. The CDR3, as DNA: TGTGCCATCAGTGAGACGGGACAGGGGGCGGACACTGAAGCTTTCTTT.

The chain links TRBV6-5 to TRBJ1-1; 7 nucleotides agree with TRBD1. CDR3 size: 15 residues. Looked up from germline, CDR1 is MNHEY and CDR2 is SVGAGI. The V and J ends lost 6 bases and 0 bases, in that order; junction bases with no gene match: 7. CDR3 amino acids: CASRIDRDLNTEAFF. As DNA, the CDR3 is TGTGCCAGCAGGATTGACAGGGATCTGAACACTGAAGCTTTCTTT.

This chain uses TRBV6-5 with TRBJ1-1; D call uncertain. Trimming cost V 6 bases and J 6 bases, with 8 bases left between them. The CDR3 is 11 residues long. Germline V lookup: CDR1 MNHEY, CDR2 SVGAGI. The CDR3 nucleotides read TGTGCCAGCAGGGGTTTGGCTGAAGCTTTCTTT. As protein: CASRGLAEAFF.

The CDR3 nucleotides read TGTGCCACCAGTGACGGTCAGGGGGCTAATGAAAAACTGTTTTTT. This encodes CATSDGQGANEKLFF. J is TRBJ1-4 and V is TRBV24-1; 7 bases line up with TRBD1. This CDR3 is built from 15 residues. Germline-derived CDR1 and CDR2 are KGHDR and SFDVKD. V lost 4 bases, J lost 3 bases, and 4 bases stayed unmatched.

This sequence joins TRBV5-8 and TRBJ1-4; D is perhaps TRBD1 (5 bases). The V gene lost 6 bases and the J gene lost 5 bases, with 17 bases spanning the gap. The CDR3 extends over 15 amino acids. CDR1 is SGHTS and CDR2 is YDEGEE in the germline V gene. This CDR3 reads CASNPGVQRNEKLFF. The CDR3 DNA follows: TGTGCCAGCAACCCGGGGGTACAGAGGAATGAAAAACTGTTTTTT. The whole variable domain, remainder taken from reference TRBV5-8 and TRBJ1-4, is EAGVTQSPTHLIKTRGQQATLRCSPISGHTSVYWYQQALGLGLQFLLWYDEGEERNRGNFPPRFSGRQFPNYSSELNVNALELEDSALYLCASNPGVQRNEKLFFGSGTQLSVL.

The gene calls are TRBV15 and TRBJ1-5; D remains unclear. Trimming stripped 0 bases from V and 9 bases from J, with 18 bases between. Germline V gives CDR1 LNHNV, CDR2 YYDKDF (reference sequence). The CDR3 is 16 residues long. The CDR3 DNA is TGTGCCACCAGCAGAGATGGAGGTGGGAGTTGGGGGCCCCAGCATTTT. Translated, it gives CATSRDGGGSWGPQHF.

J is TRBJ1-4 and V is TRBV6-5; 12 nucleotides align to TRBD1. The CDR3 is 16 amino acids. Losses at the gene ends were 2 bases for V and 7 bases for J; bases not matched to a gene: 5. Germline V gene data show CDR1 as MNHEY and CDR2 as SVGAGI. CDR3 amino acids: CASSYGGQGATEKLFF. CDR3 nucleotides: TGTGCCAGCAGTTACGGGGGACAGGGGGCGACTGAAAAACTGTTTTTT.

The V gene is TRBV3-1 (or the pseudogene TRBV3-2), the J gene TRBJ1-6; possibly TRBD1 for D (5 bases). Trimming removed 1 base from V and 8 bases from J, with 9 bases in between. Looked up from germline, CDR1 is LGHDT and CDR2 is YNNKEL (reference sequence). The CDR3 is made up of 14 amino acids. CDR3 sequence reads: CASSQGGADSPLHF. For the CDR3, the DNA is TGTGCCAGCAGCCAAGGGGGCGCCGATTCACCCCTCCACTTT.

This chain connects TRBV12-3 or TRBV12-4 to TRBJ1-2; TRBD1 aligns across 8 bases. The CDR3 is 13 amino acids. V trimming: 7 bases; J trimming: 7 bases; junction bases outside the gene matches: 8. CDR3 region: CASTSQGGTGYTF. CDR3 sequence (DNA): TGTGCCAGCACCTCACAGGGGGGAACTGGCTACACCTTC.

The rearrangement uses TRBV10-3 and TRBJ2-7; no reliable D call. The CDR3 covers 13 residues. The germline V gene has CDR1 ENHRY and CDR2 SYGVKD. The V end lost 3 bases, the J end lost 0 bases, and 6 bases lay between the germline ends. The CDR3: CAISEGLSYEQYF. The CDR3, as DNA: TGTGCCATCAGTGAAGGCCTCTCCTACGAGCAGTACTTC.

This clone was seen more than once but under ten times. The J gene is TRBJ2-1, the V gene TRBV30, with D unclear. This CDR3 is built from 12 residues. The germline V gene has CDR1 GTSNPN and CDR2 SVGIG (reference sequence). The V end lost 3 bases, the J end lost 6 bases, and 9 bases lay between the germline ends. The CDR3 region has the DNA TGTGCCTGGAGCCGCCCCCCCAATGAGCAGTTCTTC. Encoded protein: CAWSRPPNEQFF.

CDR3 in amino acids: CASSEVTQASPPLHF. CDR3 nucleotides: TGCGCCAGCAGTGAGGTTACACAGGCGTCGCCACCCCTCCACTTT. The chain recombines TRBV10-2 with TRBJ1-6; TRBD1 might be the D (5 bases). Germline V lookup: CDR1 WSHSY, CDR2 SAAADI. This CDR3 region has 15 residues. V gave up 2 bases and J gave up 11 bases, with 16 bases separating them.

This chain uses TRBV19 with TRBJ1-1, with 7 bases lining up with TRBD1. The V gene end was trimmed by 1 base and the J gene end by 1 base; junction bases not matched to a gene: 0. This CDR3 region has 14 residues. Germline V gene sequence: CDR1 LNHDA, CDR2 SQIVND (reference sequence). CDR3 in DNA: TGTGCCAGTAGTATAGGGACAGGGAACACTGAAGCTTTCTTT. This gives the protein CASSIGTGNTEAFF.

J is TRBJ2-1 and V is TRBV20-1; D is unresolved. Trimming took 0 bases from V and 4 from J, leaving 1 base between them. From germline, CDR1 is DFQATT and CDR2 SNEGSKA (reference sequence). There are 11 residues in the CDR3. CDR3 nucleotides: TGCAGTGCTAGAGAGTACAATGAGCAGTTCTTC. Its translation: CSAREYNEQFF.

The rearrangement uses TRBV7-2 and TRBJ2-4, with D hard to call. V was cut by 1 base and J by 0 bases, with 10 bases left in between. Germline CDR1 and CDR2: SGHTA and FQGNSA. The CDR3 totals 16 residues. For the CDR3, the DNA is TGTGCCAGCAGCTTAGGGCCACCCCTAGCCAAAAACATTCAGTACTTC. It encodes CASSLGPPLAKNIQYF.

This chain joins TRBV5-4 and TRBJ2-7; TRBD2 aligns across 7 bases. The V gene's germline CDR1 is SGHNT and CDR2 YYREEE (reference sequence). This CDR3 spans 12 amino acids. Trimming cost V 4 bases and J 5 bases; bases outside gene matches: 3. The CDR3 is CASSPGLNEQYF. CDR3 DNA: TGTGCCAGCAGCCCGGGACTAAACGAGCAGTACTTC.

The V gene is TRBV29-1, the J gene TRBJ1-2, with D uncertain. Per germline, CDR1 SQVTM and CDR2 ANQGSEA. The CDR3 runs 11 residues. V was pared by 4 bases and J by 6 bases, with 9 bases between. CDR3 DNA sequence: TGCAGCGTTGTTCACGGGAATGGCTACACCTTC. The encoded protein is CSVVHGNGYTF.

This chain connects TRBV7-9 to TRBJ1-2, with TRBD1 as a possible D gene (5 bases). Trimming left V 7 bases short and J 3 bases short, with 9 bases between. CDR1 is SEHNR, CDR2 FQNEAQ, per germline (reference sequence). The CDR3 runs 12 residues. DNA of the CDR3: TGTGCCAGCACGTCGGGGGACTATGGCTACACCTTC. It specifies CASTSGDYGYTF.

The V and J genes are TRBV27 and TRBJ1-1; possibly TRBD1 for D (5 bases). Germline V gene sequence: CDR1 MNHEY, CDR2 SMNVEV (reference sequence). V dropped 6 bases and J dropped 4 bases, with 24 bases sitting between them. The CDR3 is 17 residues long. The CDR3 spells CASRSWGVKKWGTEAFF. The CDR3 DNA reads TGTGCCAGCAGATCGTGGGGGGTCAAAAAATGGGGCACTGAAGCTTTCTTT.